The 24 T cell receptor beta chains presented below share a single source sample, sequenced in a study of high-grade serous ovarian cancer treatment subgroups (dated by TCRdb to the early 2020s). The receptor library was made with the immunoSEQ multiplex PCR assay. This is the immuneACCESS table as TCRdb keeps it, with only in-frame sequences that have V and J called. A part of the clones is gone; compared with another copy, unresolved V genes explain less than half, and the rest is unexplained. The sample has roughly 5,300 clones on record, about 75% of them singletons. 4.5% to 6.5% of the sample belongs to the ten largest clones. The tumor samples were collected prior to definitive surgery or chemotherapy. The specimen was tumor tissue. These receptors were taken from a human patient with high-grade serous ovarian cancer.

The chain employs TRBV6-5 and TRBJ1-3, with a weak D call TRBD1 (5 bases). CDR1 is MNHEY and CDR2 is SVGAGI in the germline V gene. This CDR3 contains 15 residues. V was pared by 6 bases and J by 0 bases, with 12 bases between. The CDR3 here is CASSRDARSGNTIYF. CDR3 bases: TGTGCCAGCAGCCGGGACGCTCGCTCTGGAAACACCATATATTTT.

As DNA, the CDR3 is TGTGCCACCAGCAGAGGGGACGGCGGCCACGAGCAGTACTTC. Residues: CATSRGDGGHEQYF. V is TRBV15 and J is TRBJ2-7, with D perhaps matching TRBD1 or TRBD2 (5 bases each). This CDR3 region has 14 residues. Germline V gene sequence: CDR1 LNHNV, CDR2 YYDKDF (reference sequence). V shed 1 base and J shed 5 bases, with 12 bases lying between them.

The rearrangement joins TRBV5-4 to TRBJ2-1; D unresolved. Germline values: CDR1 SGHNT, CDR2 YYREEE (reference sequence). The CDR3 runs 13 residues. Trimming took off 3 bases at V and 6 bases at J, with 10 bases between the two ends. Here the CDR3 reads CASSSVAFNEQFF. For the CDR3, the DNA is TGTGCCAGCAGCTCCGTCGCCTTCAATGAGCAGTTCTTC.

The chain combines TRBV19 with TRBJ2-7; maybe TRBD2 (6 bases). The CDR3 consists of 15 residues. In germline, CDR1 is LNHDA, CDR2 SQIVND (reference sequence). V lost 5 bases and J 6 bases, leaving 20 bases between the germline ends. The CDR3 spells CASSSRDSWVSEQYF. In DNA, the CDR3 is TGTGCCAGTAGTTCCCGGGACTCCTGGGTCTCCGAGCAGTACTTC.

With respect to this clone: The germline gene is not matched at one end of the junction; a read error may be the cause. The V call is TRBV9, the J call TRBJ2-2; TRBD1 might be the D (5 bases). The CDR3 is 15 residues long. Germline CDR1 SGDLS, CDR2 YYNGEE. CDR3 nucleotide sequence: TGTGCCAGCAACGTAGCAGGGTCGAACACCGGGGAGCTGTTTTTT. Translating gives CASNVAGSNTGELFF.

This clone has only a few counts. The chain joins TRBV7-2 to TRBJ2-2; D may be TRBD2 (5 bases). CDR3 length equals 15 residues. Trimming stripped 5 bases from V and 3 bases from J, with 13 bases between. CDR1 SGHTA and CDR2 FQGNSA come from the germline V gene. CDR3 bases: TGTGCCAGCAGCCGGGCGGGCAGTGACACCGGGGAGCTGTTTTTT. It translates to CASSRAGSDTGELFF.

The gene calls are TRBV7-2 and TRBJ2-3; 14 bases are a match to TRBD2. The CDR3 spans 16 residues. The V and J ends lost 5 bases and 6 bases, in that order; junction bases with no gene match: 7. Germline V lookup: CDR1 SGHTA, CDR2 FQGNSA. The CDR3: CASSTRTSGGMDTQYF. CDR3 bases: TGTGCCAGCAGCACCAGGACTAGCGGGGGGATGGATACGCAGTATTTT. Full variable domain (remainder filled in from reference TRBV7-2 and TRBJ2-3): GAGVSQSPSNKVTEKGKDVELRCDPISGHTALYWYRQSLGQGLEFLIYFQGNSAPDKSGLPSDRFSAERTGGSVSTLTIQRTQQEDSAVYLCASSTRTSGGMDTQYFGPGTRLTVL.

This clone was counted between two and nine times. J is TRBJ1-2 and V is TRBV7-9; 9 bases match TRBD1. CDR1 SEHNR and CDR2 FQNEAQ come from the germline V gene (reference sequence). The V segment lost 2 bases and the J segment 8 bases; nucleotides outside the gene matches: 6. This CDR3 region has 14 residues. CDR3 sequence: CASSLFRDREGYTF. DNA for the CDR3: TGTGCCAGCAGCTTATTCCGGGACAGGGAAGGCTACACCTTC.

The chain employs TRBV5-1 and TRBJ2-1, with a possible D match to TRBD1 (6 bases). CDR1 and CDR2 from the germline V gene are SGHRS and YFSETQ. The CDR3 loop spans 13 amino acids. Trimming pared 4 bases from V and 6 bases from J, leaving 11 bases between. The CDR3 nucleotides are TGCGCCAGCAGCAAGGAAGGGGGCAATGAGCAGTTCTTC. Translation gives CASSKEGGNEQFF. The full variable domain, its missing parts supplied by reference TRBV5-1 and TRBJ2-1, is KAGVTQTPRYLIKTRGQQVTLSCSPISGHRSVSWYQQTPGQGLQFLFEYFSETQRNKGNFPGRFSGRQFSNSRSEMNVSTLELGDSALYLCASSKEGGNEQFFGPGTRLTVL.

The chain links TRBV5-1 to TRBJ2-1; D might be TRBD2 (6 bases). The germline gives CDR1 SGHRS, CDR2 YFSETQ. This CDR3 is built from 14 residues. V was shortened by 2 bases and J by 10 bases, with 16 bases between the two germline ends. The CDR3 nucleotides are TGCGCCAGCAGCTTATTACTAGCCGTGGCCGAGCAGTTCTTC. Translating it yields CASSLLLAVAEQFF.

The chain joins TRBV10-2 to TRBJ2-7; 10 bases align to TRBD1. The CDR3 covers 13 residues. Per germline, CDR1 WSHSY and CDR2 SAAADI. J was trimmed by 5 bases and V by 4 bases; bases with no gene match: 2. CDR3 sequence reads: CASSGQGAHEQYV. Written as DNA, the CDR3 is TGCGCCAGCAGTGGACAGGGGGCCCACGAGCAGTACGTC.

This chain connects TRBV9 to TRBJ2-1, with TRBD2 matching over 11 bases. Looked up from germline, CDR1 is SGDLS and CDR2 is YYNGEE. The length of the CDR3 is 17 residues. V was pared by 4 bases and J by 7 bases, with 13 bases of the junction left unmatched. The CDR3 loop is CASSPPGIAGGQNEQFF. Here the CDR3 DNA reads TGTGCCAGCAGCCCCCCTGGGATAGCGGGGGGGCAAAATGAGCAGTTCTTC.

The V and J genes are TRBV5-1 and TRBJ2-7; TRBD1 is a possible D gene (6 bases). This CDR3 contains 15 residues. Germline values: CDR1 SGHRS, CDR2 YFSETQ. V gave up 0 bases and J gave up 2 bases, with 12 bases separating them. In DNA form, the CDR3 reads TGCGCCAGCAGCTTGGTACCGGACAGAACCTACGAGCAGTACTTC. Its translation is CASSLVPDRTYEQYF.

This sequence joins TRBV9 and TRBJ2-1; 16 positions match TRBD2. The CDR3 covers 20 residues. Germline-derived CDR1 and CDR2 are SGDLS and YYNGEE. Trimming took 4 bases from V and 1 from J; bases not matched to a gene: 11. The CDR3 bases are TGTGCCAGCAGCAAAATAGGGACTAGCGGGGGGGCCCGGTCCTACAATGAGCAGTTCTTC. Protein: CASSKIGTSGGARSYNEQFF.

The genes are TRBV6-1 and TRBJ2-7, with TRBD1 identical over 9 bases. The germline gives CDR1 MNHNS, CDR2 SASEGT. V gave up 3 bases and J gave up 5 bases; unmatched junction bases: 8. The CDR3 spans 15 residues. DNA of the CDR3: TGTGCCAGCAGTGATTATACAGGGGGCGCGAACGAGCAGTACTTC. Its translation is CASSDYTGGANEQYF.

This chain uses TRBV7-2 with TRBJ1-3; 8 nucleotides match TRBD1. V lost 7 bases and J lost 3; bases outside the gene matches: 11. This CDR3 contains 16 residues. CDR1 and CDR2 from the germline V gene are SGHTA and FQGNSA. In DNA, the CDR3 is TGTGCCAGCACGATCTCTCGGGACAGGCGTGGAAACACCATATATTTT. The encoded protein is CASTISRDRRGNTIYF. Drawing the rest from reference TRBV7-2 and TRBJ1-3, the complete variable domain is GAGVSQSPSNKVTEKGKDVELRCDPISGHTALYWYRQSLGQGLEFLIYFQGNSAPDKSGLPSDRFSAERTGGSVSTLTIQRTQQEDSAVYLCASTISRDRRGNTIYFGEGSWLTVV.

The chain links TRBV23-1 to TRBJ2-6; D call uncertain. TRBV23-1 is marked as an open reading frame, function uncertain. The CDR3 has 18 amino acids. Between the trimmed V and J ends, which lost 5 bases and 5 bases, there was a span of 22 bases. In DNA, the CDR3 is TGCGCCAGCAGTGCGAGGTTTACGCAACAAAGTCGGGCCAACGTCCTGACTTTC. This gives the protein CASSARFTQQSRANVLTF.

This clone occurred a few times. The V gene is TRBV15, the J gene TRBJ1-5; unclear D gene. This CDR3 has 15 residues. V was pared by 3 bases and J by 0 bases, with 9 bases between. CDR1 and CDR2 (germline): LNHNV, YYDKDF (reference sequence). The CDR3 loop is CATSSAIDSNQPQHF. The CDR3 coding sequence is TGTGCCACCAGCAGTGCAATAGATAGCAATCAGCCCCAGCATTTT.

In this sample, this clone is large. The CDR3 region is CSVDMGAGRTNYGYTF. For the CDR3, the DNA is TGCAGCGTTGATATGGGGGCAGGCCGAACTAACTATGGCTACACCTTC. The rearrangement joins TRBV29-1 to TRBJ1-2; possibly TRBD1 for D (6 bases). Trimming shortened V by 3 bases and J by 0 bases, and 17 bases separated the two germline ends. Looked up from germline, CDR1 is SQVTM and CDR2 is ANQGSEA. The CDR3 totals 16 residues. The full variable domain, in which reference TRBV29-1 and TRBJ1-2 provide the parts outside the CDR3, is SAVISQKPSRDICQRGTSLTIQCQVDSQVTMMFWYRQQPGQSLTLIATANQGSEATYESGFVIDKFPISRPNLTFSTLTVSNMSPEDSSIYLCSVDMGAGRTNYGYTFGSGTRLTVV.

The rearrangement links TRBV30 to TRBJ1-2, with 10 nucleotides matching TRBD1. V was clipped by 7 bases and J by 5 bases; unmatched bases: 16. The CDR3 runs 16 residues. Germline lookup yields CDR1 GTSNPN and CDR2 SVGIG (reference sequence). The CDR3 DNA sequence: TGTGCCTCCCGGGACAGGGGAGGGTTGTTTTCTTATGGCTACACCTTC. Translated, it gives CASRDRGGLFSYGYTF.

This clone has only a few counts. The chain links TRBV19 to TRBJ1-1; TRBD1 might be the D (6 bases). Trimming cost V 9 bases and J 3 bases, with 20 bases left between them. The CDR3 length is 15 residues. Germline V gene sequence: CDR1 LNHDA, CDR2 SQIVND (reference sequence). The CDR3 is CASRDTPRVDTEAFF. Written as DNA, the CDR3 is TGTGCCAGCCGGGACACCCCTCGGGTGGACACTGAAGCTTTCTTT.

There are a few counts of this clone. The chain combines TRBV27 with TRBJ2-1; weak D call: TRBD1 (9 bases). Germline-derived CDR1 and CDR2 are MNHEY and SMNVEV (reference sequence). The CDR3 extends over 16 amino acids. Trimming removed 1 base at V and 5 bases at J, with 15 bases between. In DNA, the CDR3 is TGTGCCAGCAGTTTATTAGCGGGACAGGGCAACAATGAGCAGTTCTTC. Protein sequence: CASSLLAGQGNNEQFF.

The genes are TRBV7-9 and TRBJ2-1, with a tentative D call TRBD1 (5 bases). The CDR3 consists of 15 residues. The ends were cut back, 2 bases at V and 2 bases at J, with 10 bases in the middle. Germline lookup yields CDR1 SEHNR and CDR2 FQNEAQ (reference sequence). The CDR3 reads CASSLRTRAYNEQFF. The DNA of the CDR3 is TGTGCCAGCAGCTTACGTACCAGGGCCTACAATGAGCAGTTCTTC.

The chain joins TRBV7-6 to TRBJ2-3; 10 bases match TRBD2. The CDR3 is 16 amino acids. Trimming cost V 4 bases and J 1 base; bases outside gene matches: 5. The germline V gene encodes CDR1 SGHVS and CDR2 FNYEAQ. This CDR3 reads CASSYRGLAGTDTQYF. The CDR3 DNA reads as TGTGCCAGCAGCTACCGAGGACTAGCGGGCACAGATACGCAGTATTTT.